Below, one T cell receptor beta chain is given with its context. CDR3 size: 15 residues. Germline lookup yields CDR1 SEHNR and CDR2 FQNEAQ (reference sequence). V gave up 1 base and J gave up 4 bases; unmatched junction bases: 4. The authors' processing: The assay estimated nucleated cells by amplifying reference gene primers. Libraries were prepared by immunoSEQ multiplex PCR; TCRdb keeps only in-frame clonotypes and omits some of them. V and J calls plus clone size are reproduced from that table; the DNA served to infer D and trimming. The sample carries 45,000 to 70,000 clones, roughly 82% recorded once. The data belong to a study of blood T cell repertoires in COVID-19. Study-level information: Samples taken during acute and convalescent COVID-19 were collected in the United States, Italy and Spain. PBMCs, B-cell-depleted T cells, or T cells provided the cDNA or gDNA that made up the material.

This receptor was obtained from an older woman with acute or convalescent COVID-19. The chain employs TRBV7-9 and TRBJ2-1; TRBD2 agrees at 7 bases. Sequencing was performed on peripheral blood. The CDR3 reads CASSLGAGLYNEQFF. CDR3 coding DNA: TGTGCCAGCAGCTTAGGGGCGGGACTATACAATGAGCAGTTCTTC.